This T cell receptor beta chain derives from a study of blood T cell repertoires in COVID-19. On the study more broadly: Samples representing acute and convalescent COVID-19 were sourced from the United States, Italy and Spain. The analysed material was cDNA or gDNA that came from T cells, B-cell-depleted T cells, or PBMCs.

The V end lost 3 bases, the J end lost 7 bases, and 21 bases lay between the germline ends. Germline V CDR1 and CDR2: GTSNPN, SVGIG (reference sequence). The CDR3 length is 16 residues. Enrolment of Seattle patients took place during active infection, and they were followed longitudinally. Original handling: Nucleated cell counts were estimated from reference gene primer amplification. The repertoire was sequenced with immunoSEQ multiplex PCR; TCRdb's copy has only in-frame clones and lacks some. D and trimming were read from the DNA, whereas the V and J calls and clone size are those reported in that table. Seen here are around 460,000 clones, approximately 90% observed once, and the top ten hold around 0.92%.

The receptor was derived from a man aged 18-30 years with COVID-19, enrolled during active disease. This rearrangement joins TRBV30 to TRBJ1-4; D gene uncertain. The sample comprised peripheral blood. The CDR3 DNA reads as TGTGCCTGGAGCCGTGGAGGGTTTGAGTTGAGTGAAAAACTGTTTTTT. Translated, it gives CAWSRGGFELSEKLFF. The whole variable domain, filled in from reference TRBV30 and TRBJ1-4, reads SQTIHQWPATLVQPVGSPLSLECTVEGTSNPNLYWYRQAAGRGLQLLFYSVGIGQISSEVPQNLSASRPQDRQFILSSKKLLLSDSGFYLCAWSRGGFELSEKLFFGSGTQLSVL.